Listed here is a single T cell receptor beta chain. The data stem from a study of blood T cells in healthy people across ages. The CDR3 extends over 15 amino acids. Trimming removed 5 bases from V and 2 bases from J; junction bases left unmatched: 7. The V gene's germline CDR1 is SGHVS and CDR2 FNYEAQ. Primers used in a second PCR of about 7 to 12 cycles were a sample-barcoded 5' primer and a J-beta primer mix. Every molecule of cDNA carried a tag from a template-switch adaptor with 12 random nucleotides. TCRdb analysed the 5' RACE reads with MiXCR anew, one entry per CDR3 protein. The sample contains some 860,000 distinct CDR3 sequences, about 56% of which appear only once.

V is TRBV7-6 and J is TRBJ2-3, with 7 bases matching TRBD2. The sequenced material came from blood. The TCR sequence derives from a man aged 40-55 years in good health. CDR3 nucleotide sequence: TGTGCCAGCAGCCCTAGCGGTCCCGCCACAGATACGCAGTATTTT. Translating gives CASSPSGPATDTQYF.